This T cell receptor beta chain was sequenced in a study of T cells in Graves' hyperthyroidism and ophthalmopathy. Trimming cost V 0 bases and J 5 bases; bases outside gene matches: 4. This CDR3 region has 15 residues. Germline loops: CDR1 MNHEY, CDR2 SVGAGI. This clonotype was seen many times. Amplified TCR beta CDR3 regions came from RNA transcripts. Primed by the HTBI set, a first-round RT-PCR was run on the TCR CDR3. TCRdb re-derived calls from the multiplex PCR reads in MiXCR, one entry per CDR3 protein. The data contain 350,000 or so distinct CDR3 sequences, about a sixth of them singletons. V and J are TRBV6-5 and TRBJ1-2; 9 bases line up with TRBD1. Sample: blood. The clonotype was recovered from a woman between 35 and 50 years old with Graves' ophthalmopathy. CDR3 nucleotide sequence: TGTGCCAGCAGTTACTCGGGACAGGGTTATTATGGCTACACCTTC. Amino acid sequence: CASSYSGQGYYGYTF.